The rows below give T cell receptor beta chains drawn from one sample of a study of T cells in localized non-small cell lung cancer. Here immunoSEQ multiplex PCR was the method, and the copy in TCRdb shows in-frame clones only, minus some. The sample contains some 14,000 clones, roughly 27% of which appear only once. Sequencing used lung tumor tissue, obtained before any cancer treatment. The receptors derive from a female donor of 60 years or more with stage I lung adenocarcinoma. CDR3s include the opening cysteine and the closing phenylalanine or tryptophan. D genes are given only for firm matches. Size is stated for part of the rows, as once, few or many counts, or as a class when the clone is expanded.

D gene,V gene,J gene,clone size,CDR3 protein,CDR3 DNA
.,TRBV6-8,TRBJ2-1,few,CASSRDPLYNEQFF,TGTGCCAGCAGCCGGGACCCTCTATACAATGAGCAGTTCTTC
.,TRBV9,TRBJ2-4,.,CASSVARADIQYF,TGTGCCAGCAGCGTAGCTAGGGCGGACATTCAGTACTTC
.,TRBV28,TRBJ2-1,.,CASSLVQQYNEQFF,TGTGCCAGCAGTTTGGTACAGCAGTACAATGAGCAGTTCTTC
TRBD1,TRBV14,TRBJ2-7,.,CASSQGYPGQGYEQYF,TGTGCCAGCAGCCAGGGATACCCGGGACAGGGTTACGAGCAGTACTTC
TRBD2,TRBV18,TRBJ2-7,.,CASSPRTSGGAGTYEQYF,TGTGCCAGCTCACCTCGGACTAGCGGGGGGGCCGGCACCTACGAGCAGTACTTC
.,TRBV18,TRBJ1-5,few,CASSPEVTQPQHF,TGTGCCAGCTCACCAGAAGTGACCCAGCCCCAGCATTTT
TRBD2,TRBV9,TRBJ2-2,few,CASSGGLDTGELFF,TGTGCCAGCAGTGGAGGACTAGACACCGGGGAGCTGTTTTTT
.,TRBV18,TRBJ1-1,.,CASSPRGNAEAFF,TGTGCCAGCTCACCGCGGGGTAACGCTGAAGCTTTCTTT
.,TRBV19,TRBJ1-2,.,CASSIGHITYGYTF,TGTGCCAGTAGTATAGGGCACATAACATATGGCTACACCTTC
TRBD1,TRBV19,TRBJ1-1,.,CASTPTPGTGAFRNTEAFF,TGTGCCAGTACACCTACCCCGGGGACAGGGGCTTTTCGGAACACTGAAGCTTTCTTT
TRBD1,TRBV9,TRBJ1-2,.,CASSVEGQAYGYTF,TGTGCCAGCAGCGTAGAGGGACAGGCCTATGGCTACACCTTC
.,TRBV6-8,TRBJ1-3,medium-sized,CAGRTGGNTIYF,TGTGCCGGAAGGACGGGTGGAAACACCATATATTTT
.,TRBV18,TRBJ2-1,.,CASSPQGLVDNEQFF,TGTGCCAGCTCACCACAGGGGTTGGTGGACAATGAGCAGTTCTTC
TRBD1,TRBV9,TRBJ1-6,.,CASSLRDRLNSPLHF,TGTGCCAGCAGCTTACGGGACAGGCTTAATTCACCCCTCCACTTT
.,TRBV11-3,TRBJ1-2,medium-sized,CASSLGRGTRGYTF,TGTGCCAGCAGCTTAGGCCGGGGTACGCGAGGCTACACCTTC
.,TRBV10-1,TRBJ2-1,few,CASSESLGTPKQFF,TGCGCCAGCAGTGAGTCGCTTGGGACACCTAAGCAGTTCTTC
TRBD1,TRBV6-8,TRBJ1-5,many,CASSSGGENQPQHF,TGTGCCAGCAGTTCAGGGGGCGAAAATCAGCCCCAGCATTTT
TRBD1,TRBV9,TRBJ1-1,medium-sized,CASSPRGQGGNTEAFF,TGTGCCAGCAGCCCTCGGGGACAGGGGGGGAACACTGAAGCTTTCTTT
.,TRBV5-1,TRBJ2-6,once,CASSLRSAGANVLTF,TGCGCCAGCAGCTTGCGAAGTGCTGGGGCCAACGTCCTGACTTTC
.,TRBV11-3,TRBJ1-1,.,CASRRGLIRNTEAFF,TGTGCCAGCCGTAGGGGGTTGATAAGGAACACTGAAGCTTTCTTT
TRBD1,TRBV5-1,TRBJ1-4,.,CASSLTGPNEKLFF,TGCGCCAGCAGCCTGACAGGGCCCAATGAAAAACTGTTTTTT
TRBD1,TRBV6-8,TRBJ1-2,.,CAISLGQGAIQGYTF,TGTGCCATCAGTCTAGGACAGGGAGCCATTCAAGGCTACACCTTC
.,TRBV18,TRBJ1-5,.,CASSPDYSNQPQHF,TGTGCCAGCTCACCAGATTATAGCAATCAGCCCCAGCATTTT
.,TRBV29-1,TRBJ2-1,.,CSVEVEPSSYNEQFF,TGCAGCGTTGAAGTGGAACCCAGCTCCTACAATGAGCAGTTCTTC
.,TRBV6-8,TRBJ1-5,.,CASRGGNQPQHF,TGTGCCTCGCGAGGGGGCAATCAGCCCCAGCATTTT
TRBD1,TRBV6-8,TRBJ2-7,many,CASSYLGQGAYEQYF,TGTGCCAGCAGTTACCTGGGACAGGGGGCTTACGAGCAGTACTTC
.,TRBV19,TRBJ1-1,.,CASIVQGNTEAFF,TGTGCCAGTATTGTCCAGGGCAACACTGAAGCTTTCTTT
TRBD2,TRBV11-3,TRBJ2-2,few,CASSFDSGGTGELFF,TGTGCCAGCAGCTTTGATAGCGGGGGCACCGGGGAGCTGTTTTTT
.,TRBV29-1,TRBJ1-1,.,CSVDEMNTEAFF,TGCAGCGTCGATGAAATGAACACTGAAGCTTTCTTT
TRBD1,TRBV11-3,TRBJ1-1,few,CASSLTGGQTEAFF,TGTGCCAGCAGCTTAACAGGGGGCCAAACTGAAGCTTTCTTT
TRBD1,TRBV23-1,TRBJ1-2,few,CASSLGQGETNYGYTF,TGCGCCAGCAGCCTCGGACAGGGGGAAACTAACTATGGCTACACCTTC
.,TRBV5-1,TRBJ1-1,.,CASSTDPGIAEAFF,TGCGCCAGCAGCACAGATCCAGGGATAGCTGAAGCTTTCTTT
.,TRBV28,TRBJ1-2,.,CASLTESSYGYTF,TGTGCCAGTTTGACAGAATCTTCCTATGGCTACACCTTC
.,TRBV14,TRBJ1-2,.,CASSQGRYGYTF,TGTGCCAGCAGCCAAGGACGCTATGGCTACACCTTC
TRBD2,TRBV9,TRBJ2-1,medium-sized,CASSESTSGTDNEQFF,TGTGCCAGCAGCGAAAGTACTAGCGGTACCGACAATGAGCAGTTCTTC
.,TRBV11-3,TRBJ1-1,.,CASSLRRAGGAEAFF,TGTGCCAGCAGCTTAAGAAGGGCAGGCGGAGCTGAAGCTTTCTTT
.,TRBV19,TRBJ1-1,.,CASSDLQGLNTEAFF,TGTGCCAGTAGCGACTTACAGGGACTGAACACTGAAGCTTTCTTT
.,TRBV30,TRBJ1-2,.,CAWSAGVGYGYTF,TGTGCCTGGAGCGCGGGGGTGGGCTATGGCTACACCTTC
TRBD1,TRBV11-3,TRBJ1-1,many,CASSPRQGIDTEAFF,TGTGCCAGCAGCCCCCGACAGGGAATAGACACTGAAGCTTTCTTT
.,TRBV19,TRBJ1-1,.,CASLKGLEAFF,TGTGCCAGTCTGAAGGGCCTTGAAGCTTTCTTT
TRBD1,TRBV6-8,TRBJ1-2,few,CAIPDREGYGYTF,TGTGCCATCCCCGACAGGGAGGGCTATGGCTACACCTTC
.,TRBV11-3,TRBJ2-7,.,CASSLDRGSYEQYF,TGTGCCAGCAGCTTAGATCGGGGTTCCTACGAGCAGTACTTC
.,TRBV14,TRBJ2-7,few,CASSQFYEQYF,TGTGCCAGCAGCCAATTTTACGAGCAGTACTTC
.,TRBV9,TRBJ2-1,few,CASSVRGGKGNEQFF,TGTGCCAGCAGCGTACGTGGGGGTAAAGGCAATGAGCAGTTCTTC
.,TRBV11-3,TRBJ1-2,many,CASSFSGGQDGYTF,TGTGCCAGCAGCTTTTCTGGGGGGCAGGACGGCTACACCTTC
.,TRBV6-8,TRBJ1-2,.,CASSLDSSGGYTF,TGTGCCAGCAGTTTGGACAGCTCGGGGGGCTACACCTTC
.,TRBV10-1,TRBJ1-1,.,CASSGGTEAFF,TGCGCCAGCAGTGGGGGCACTGAAGCTTTCTTT
.,TRBV9,TRBJ1-1,many,CASSVGVGFAEAFF,TGTGCCAGCAGCGTAGGGGTGGGCTTTGCTGAAGCTTTCTTT
.,TRBV2,TRBJ1-1,few,CAIQPGNTEAFF,TGTGCCATCCAACCGGGGAACACTGAAGCTTTCTTT
.,TRBV10-2,TRBJ1-1,.,CASSTERNTEAFF,TGCGCCAGCAGTACAGAGAGAAACACTGAAGCTTTCTTT
.,TRBV4-1,TRBJ1-2,few,CASSQEGRVANYGYTF,TGCGCCAGCAGCCAAGAGGGGAGGGTAGCTAACTATGGCTACACCTTC
TRBD1,TRBV9,TRBJ2-3,.,CASSPGQEEGTDTQYF,TGTGCCAGCAGCCCCGGACAGGAGGAGGGCACAGATACGCAGTATTTT
.,TRBV14,TRBJ1-1,few,CASSQYMNTEAFF,TGTGCCAGCAGCCAGTACATGAACACTGAAGCTTTCTTT
.,TRBV9,TRBJ2-2,many,CASSSKTLNTGELFF,TGTGCCAGCAGCTCAAAGACATTGAACACCGGGGAGCTGTTTTTT
.,TRBV6-8,TRBJ2-1,few,CASSYLAKGSNEQFF,TGTGCCAGCAGTTACTTGGCTAAAGGGAGCAATGAGCAGTTCTTC
.,TRBV30,TRBJ2-1,few,CAWSKAASYNEQFF,TGTGCCTGGAGCAAAGCGGCATCCTACAATGAGCAGTTCTTC
.,TRBV6-8,TRBJ2-1,.,CASSLNREFDEQFF,TGTGCCAGCAGTCTCAACAGGGAATTCGATGAGCAGTTCTTC
.,TRBV11-3,TRBJ1-3,few,CASSLRQRGNTIYF,TGTGCCAGCAGCTTACGTCAGAGGGGGAACACCATATATTTT
.,TRBV10-2,TRBJ2-3,.,CASSENPLGADTQYF,TGCGCCAGCAGTGAGAATCCCCTCGGGGCAGATACGCAGTATTTT